A single sample is the source of the 20 T cell receptor beta chains below, sequenced in a study of regulatory T cells in long-lasting Graves disease. Assembly of TCR beta libraries relied on iRepertoire HTBI primers together with Arm-PCR of CDR3 regions. One entry per CDR3 protein, called by TCRdb with MiXCR from the multiplex PCR reads. The table includes around 400,000 distinct CDR3 sequences, roughly 21% detected once. Sample time point: persistent/refractory GD, antithyroid drugs over 5 years with positive TRAb. PBMCs were the source of the RNA used for TCR sequencing. This material consisted of peripheral blood mononuclear cells (PBMCs), taken when the disease was refractory, from a patient treated with antithyroid drugs. These receptors came from a female donor with Graves disease.

V usage is TRBV15 and J usage is TRBJ2-2; D is ambiguous. The ends were cut back, 4 bases at V and 1 base at J, with 10 bases in the middle. The CDR3 consists of 15 residues. Per the germline V gene, CDR1 is LNHNV and CDR2 is YYDKDF (reference sequence). CDR3 nucleotides: TGTGCCACCAGCATCGGGTCGTTGAACACCGGGGAGCTGTTTTTT. Amino acid sequence: CATSIGSLNTGELFF. The entire variable domain, with the rest obtained from reference TRBV15 and TRBJ2-2, is as follows: DAMVIQNPRYQVTQFGKPVTLSCSQTLNHNVMYWYQQKSSQAPKLLFHYYDKDFNNEADTPDNFQSRRPNTSFCFLDIRSPGLGDTAMYLCATSIGSLNTGELFFGEGSRLTVL.

This clonotype was seen at least ten times. This chain uses TRBV2 with TRBJ2-2, with 12 nucleotides matching TRBD2. This CDR3 region has 17 residues. The germline gives CDR1 SNHLY, CDR2 FYNNEI. V gave up 4 bases and J gave up 5 bases; unmatched junction bases: 8. The CDR3 reads CASSVTSGRGGTGELFF. As DNA, the CDR3 is TGTGCCAGCAGTGTGACTAGCGGGAGAGGGGGTACCGGGGAGCTGTTTTTT.

The chain couples TRBV19 to TRBJ1-5; no reliable D call. Per the germline V gene, CDR1 is LNHDA and CDR2 is SQIVND (reference sequence). CDR3 length: 16 amino acids. With 3 bases removed from V and 6 bases from J, the gap between germline ends came to 18 bases. CDR3 loop: CASSISAGFSSQPQHF. The CDR3 DNA is TGTGCCAGTAGTATCTCTGCGGGGTTCAGTTCTCAGCCCCAGCATTTT.

This clonotype was seen many times. The chain has TRBV29-1 and TRBJ1-1; D is ambiguous. Germline loops: CDR1 SQVTM, CDR2 ANQGSEA. V was shortened by 3 bases and J by 4 bases, with 9 bases between the two germline ends. The CDR3 contains 12 residues. The CDR3 sequence is CSVEFTTTEAFF. The CDR3 DNA is TGCAGCGTTGAGTTTACAACCACTGAAGCTTTCTTT.

Many counts were recorded for this clonotype. V and J are TRBV5-5 and TRBJ2-5; 8 bases line up with TRBD2. Unmatched junction bases numbered 13, after V lost 5 bases and J lost 4 bases. This CDR3 is 16 amino acids long. Germline CDR1 and CDR2: SGHKS and YYEKEE (reference sequence). The CDR3: CASSSGASGSGETQYF. DNA for the CDR3: TGTGCCAGCAGTTCAGGGGCTAGCGGGTCAGGAGAGACCCAGTACTTC.

The V gene is TRBV30, the J gene TRBJ2-2; D is unclear. The CDR3 runs 13 residues. Trimming pared 1 base from V and 7 bases from J, leaving 10 bases between. Germline V gene sequence: CDR1 GTSNPN, CDR2 SVGIG (reference sequence). CDR3 residues: CAWSASAHGELFF. CDR3 DNA sequence: TGTGCCTGGAGTGCCTCGGCGCACGGGGAGCTGTTTTTT.

This clonotype was counted only a few times. The CDR3 carries no conserved terminal phenylalanine or tryptophan, so it likely arises from a read error. The CDR3 bases are TGTGCCAGCAGCTTAGGTTCAGCCCTCGGCGAGACCCAGTACCTC. Translated: CASSLGSALGETQYL. The gene calls are TRBV11-2 and TRBJ2-5, with unresolved D. CDR1 is SGHAT and CDR2 is FQNNGV in the germline V gene. V was trimmed by 1 base and J by 5 bases, leaving 14 bases between them. The length of the CDR3 is 15 residues.

This chain uses TRBV12-3 or TRBV12-4 with TRBJ2-3, with TRBD2 matching 12 bases. The length of the CDR3 is 16 residues. After removal of 6 bases from V and 6 bases from J, the junction contained 10 bases not matched to a gene. The CDR3 sequence: CASSLGLAGTGDTQYF. The CDR3 bases are TGTGCCAGCAGCCTAGGACTAGCGGGGACAGGTGATACGCAGTATTTT.

V usage is TRBV5-1 and J usage is TRBJ2-2; D gene uncertain. Trimming shortened V by 5 bases and J by 0 bases, and 14 bases separated the two germline ends. The CDR3 runs 16 residues. CDR1 and CDR2 (germline): SGHRS, YFSETQ. Written as DNA, the CDR3 is TGCGCCAGCAGTGGGTTAGCAGCTTCGAACACCGGGGAGCTGTTTTTT. Its translation is CASSGLAASNTGELFF.

V gene TRBV3-1 combines with J gene TRBJ2-7, with D possibly matching TRBD1 (5 bases). With 1 base removed from V and 4 bases from J, the gap between germline ends came to 20 bases. The CDR3 consists of 17 residues. CDR1 is LGHDT and CDR2 is YNNKEL in the germline V gene (reference sequence). DNA for the CDR3: TGTGCCAGCAGCCAAGGACTGAGGTCAGGGTCTCGATACGAGCAGTACTTC. Amino acid sequence: CASSQGLRSGSRYEQYF.

This clonotype was recorded at least ten times. This rearrangement joins TRBV25-1 to TRBJ2-5, with D maybe TRBD2 (5 bases). This CDR3 has 13 residues. Germline loops: CDR1 MGHDK, CDR2 SYGVNS. Trimming pared 3 bases from V and 7 bases from J, leaving 12 bases between. In DNA form, the CDR3 reads TGTGCCAGCAGTGACTCGACCAGCGGGACCCAGTACTTC. It codes for CASSDSTSGTQYF.

V is TRBV7-9 and J is TRBJ1-4, with D tentatively TRBD1 (6 bases). Trimming removed 5 bases at V and 2 bases at J, with 12 bases between. Germline loops: CDR1 SEHNR, CDR2 FQNEAQ (reference sequence). The CDR3 contains 15 residues. DNA for the CDR3: TGTGCCAGCAGCGCAGACAGGCACACTAATGAAAAACTGTTTTTT. Amino acid sequence: CASSADRHTNEKLFF.

This clonotype was seen many times. This chain links TRBV12-3 or TRBV12-4 with TRBJ1-6; D gene unclear. Trimming cost V 5 bases and J 7 bases, with 12 bases left between them. The CDR3 spans 14 residues. The CDR3 nucleotides read TGTGCCAGCAGTCCACGGTTTAGGAATTCACCCCTCCACTTT. The encoded protein is CASSPRFRNSPLHF.

This clonotype has ten or more counts. For the CDR3, the DNA is TGTGCCAGCGAGCAGGGTGTCGGGGAGCTGTTTTTT. This gives the protein CASEQGVGELFF. The genes are TRBV28 and TRBJ2-2, with D maybe TRBD1 (5 bases). The V and J ends lost 8 bases and 7 bases respectively, with 11 bases between them. CDR3 size: 12 residues. Germline lookup yields CDR1 MDHEN and CDR2 SYDVKM.

This clonotype has a handful of counts. The chain couples TRBV18 to TRBJ2-5; 8 bases fit TRBD1. CDR3 length: 15 residues. V lost 1 base to trimming and J lost 2 bases; unmatched junction nucleotides: 3. Per the germline V gene, CDR1 is KGHSH and CDR2 is LQKENI. The CDR3 spells CASSPRQGQQETQYF. The DNA of the CDR3 is TGTGCCAGCTCACCACGACAGGGGCAGCAAGAGACCCAGTACTTC.

This clonotype was detected ten times or more. This chain uses TRBV28 with TRBJ1-2; D is unresolved. This CDR3 contains 14 residues. Germline V lookup: CDR1 MDHEN, CDR2 SYDVKM. V was shortened by 7 bases and J by 3 bases, with 15 bases between the two germline ends. CDR3 protein: CASTKWAVYYGYTF. The DNA for the CDR3 is TGTGCCAGCACCAAATGGGCAGTCTACTATGGCTACACCTTC.

In its sample, this clonotype was seen a few times. This chain connects TRBV4-1 to TRBJ2-7; maybe TRBD2 (6 bases). The CDR3 spans 15 residues. V was cut by 0 bases and J by 3 bases, with 12 bases left in between. Germline CDR1 reads MGHRA; CDR2 reads YSYEKL. CDR3 sequence: CASSQDGPGVYEQYF. Written as DNA, the CDR3 is TGCGCCAGCAGCCAAGACGGGCCGGGAGTCTACGAGCAGTACTTC.

This clonotype turned up a few times. V usage is TRBV18 and J usage is TRBJ2-7; weak D call: TRBD2 (5 bases). Trimming stripped 2 bases from V and 3 bases from J, with 8 bases between. The V gene's germline CDR1 is KGHSH and CDR2 LQKENI. The CDR3 extends over 13 amino acids. DNA for the CDR3: TGTGCCAGCTCACCATGGACTCTCTACGAGCAGTACTTC. This translates into CASSPWTLYEQYF.

Worth noting for this clonotype: Being one base from a much bigger clone, this may be a read error. The V call is TRBV7-2, the J call TRBJ2-7; D gene unclear. This CDR3 has 14 amino acids. V gave up 4 bases and J gave up 2 bases, with 12 bases separating them. Germline V gene sequence: CDR1 SGHTA, CDR2 FQGNSA. The CDR3 DNA reads TGTGCCAGCAGCTCAGGAAGCGTAACCTACGAGCAGTACTTC. Protein: CASSSGSVTYEQYF.

This clonotype has a handful of counts. The CDR3 loop is CASSESGVNYGYTF. The CDR3 DNA sequence: TGCGCCAGCAGTGAGTCAGGGGTAAACTATGGCTACACCTTC. V gene TRBV10-1 combines with J gene TRBJ1-2; D may be TRBD1 (5 bases). The germline CDR1 and CDR2 sequences are WNHNN and SYGVQD (reference sequence). Trimming left V 0 bases short and J 2 bases short, with 7 bases between. The CDR3 is 14 residues long.